This TCR beta chain was recorded in a study of regulatory T cells in long-lasting Graves disease. This clonotype was counted at least ten times. Noted time point: persistent/refractory GD, antithyroid drugs over 5 years with positive TRAb. Generation of the TCR library employed RNA extracted from PBMCs. The V gene lost 5 bases and the J gene lost 6 bases, with 11 bases spanning the gap. The CDR3 runs to 14 residues. From germline, CDR1 is MDHEN and CDR2 SYDVKM. With iRepertoire HTBI primers and Arm-PCR of CDR3 regions, TCR beta libraries were built. TCRdb reprocessed the multiplex PCR reads with MiXCR, giving one entry per CDR3 protein. This table has roughly 500,000 distinct CDR3 sequences, around a fifth appearing once.

The gene calls are TRBV28 and TRBJ1-6; D remains ambiguous. This clonotype was sampled from a female donor with Graves disease. Sample: peripheral blood mononuclear cells (PBMCs), taken when the disease was refractory, from a patient treated with antithyroid drugs. CDR3 protein: CASSIPASNSPLHF. DNA for the CDR3: TGTGCCAGCAGTATCCCGGCGAGTAATTCACCCCTCCACTTT.